This T cell receptor beta chain was identified in a study of post-analysis software for immune sequencing data. Study-wide results and caveats: There were five or six TRBV segments more frequent in patients than controls, and TRBV5-6, TRBV5-1 and TRBV20-1 were among them. Significantly lower normalized Chao1 diversity was seen in multiple sclerosis patients than in controls.

The TCR beta cDNA libraries carried unique molecular identifiers. T cells, about 0.95 to 11 million of them, yielded some 510,000 cDNA molecules. TCRdb independently ran MiXCR on the PCR reads; one entry per CDR3 protein. The sample records around 500,000 distinct CDR3 sequences, roughly 34% being singletons. A note on this clonotype: Antigen specificity is unknown.

Looked up from germline, CDR1 is SQVTM and CDR2 is ANQGSEA. CDR3 length equals 11 residues. The germline V and J ends were trimmed by 4 bases and 8 bases, with 9 bases remaining between them. The origin of this receptor is a girl aged 2-17 years with multiple sclerosis. Input material: blood. The J gene is TRBJ2-1, the V gene TRBV29-1; D gene unclear. The CDR3 loop is CSVAPQYEQFF. The CDR3 DNA follows: TGCAGCGTTGCTCCCCAGTATGAGCAGTTCTTC.